These T cell receptor beta chains were read from a single sample in a study of TIL therapy for anti-PD-1-resistant metastatic lung cancer. Profiling relied on immunoSEQ multiplex PCR, and the TCRdb table lists in-frame clones only, not all of them. Of about 95,000 clones in the sample, around 71% were seen once. The sequencing here drew on tumor tissue, taken at baseline. Receptors originate from a person between 25 and 79 years old with non-small cell lung cancer. The CDR3 runs from the conserved cysteine through the conserved F or W. A D gene is named only where the DNA matches it firmly. A clone size is listed for some rows: how often the clone was seen (once, few, many), or a class if it is expanded.

v_call	d_call	clone_size	j_call	cdr3_aa	cdr3_nt
TRBV5-5	.	.	TRBJ2-7	CASSPVPPGGSEQYF	TGTGCCAGCAGCCCAGTCCCTCCTGGGGGCTCCGAGCAGTACTTC
TRBV28	.	few	TRBJ2-7	CASSLAGVGQYF	TGTGCCAGCAGTTTAGCAGGGGTCGGGCAGTACTTC
TRBV5-5	TRBD1	.	TRBJ1-4	CASSFRRDRDEKLFF	TGTGCCAGCAGCTTCAGGAGGGACAGGGATGAAAAACTGTTTTTT
TRBV7-2	TRBD1	once	TRBJ2-3	CASSKTGGAVDTQYF	TGTGCCAGCAGCAAAACAGGGGGCGCAGTAGATACGCAGTATTTT
TRBV28	.	.	TRBJ1-4	CASSFGGVDEKLFF	TGTGCCAGCAGTTTTGGGGGAGTAGATGAAAAACTGTTTTTT
TRBV7-9	.	.	TRBJ2-1	CASSLRGANYNEQFF	TGTGCCAGCAGCTTAAGGGGGGCCAATTACAATGAGCAGTTCTTC
TRBV2	.	.	TRBJ1-1	CASSPPDRNTEAFF	TGTGCCAGCAGCCCTCCCGACAGGAACACTGAAGCTTTCTTT
TRBV6-5	TRBD1	once	TRBJ1-4	CASRRRQGHEKLFF	TGTGCCAGCAGACGCCGACAGGGGCACGAAAAACTGTTTTTT
TRBV13	.	.	TRBJ2-1	CASSLDWADEQFF	TGTGCCAGCAGCTTAGACTGGGCGGATGAGCAGTTCTTC
TRBV7-9	TRBD1	.	TRBJ2-7	CASSFEDRGLYF	TGTGCCAGCAGCTTTGAAGACAGGGGGCTATACTTC
TRBV14	.	.	TRBJ1-1	CASSPDLGFAAFF	TGTGCCAGCAGCCCCGATTTGGGTTTCGCAGCTTTCTTT
TRBV4-3	.	.	TRBJ1-4	CASSQDREKLFF	TGCGCCAGCAGCCAAGATCGTGAAAAACTGTTTTTT
TRBV6-5	TRBD2	.	TRBJ2-7	CATAARSLAVYEQYF	TGTGCCACCGCAGCGAGGTCACTAGCGGTCTACGAGCAGTACTTC
TRBV6-2/TRBV6-3	TRBD1	few	TRBJ2-7	CASSFSGTDPYEQYF	TGTGCCAGCAGTTTTTCCGGGACAGACCCCTACGAGCAGTACTTC
TRBV6-2/TRBV6-3	TRBD1	.	TRBJ1-5	CASSSTGTGVQPQHF	TGTGCCAGCAGTTCTACCGGGACAGGGGTTCAGCCCCAGCATTTT
TRBV27	.	few	TRBJ2-7	CASSKPPNYEQYF	TGTGCCAGCAGTAAACCCCCCAACTACGAGCAGTACTTC
TRBV9	.	.	TRBJ2-2	CASSPPGPNTGELFF	TGTGCCAGCAGCCCCCCGGGGCCGAACACCGGGGAGCTGTTTTTT
TRBV28	.	.	TRBJ1-2	CASSSLAGYTF	TGTGCCAGCAGTTCCCTCGCTGGCTACACCTTC
TRBV7-8	.	.	TRBJ1-4	CASSFQGRLVGEKLFF	TGTGCCAGCAGCTTCCAGGGGCGGTTAGTGGGTGAAAAACTGTTTTTT
TRBV7-9	TRBD1	.	TRBJ1-4	CASSLVQGAKSEKLFF	TGTGCCAGCAGCTTAGTACAGGGGGCGAAAAGTGAAAAACTGTTTTTT
TRBV4-2	.	.	TRBJ1-4	CASSQPRGSDEKLFF	TGTGCCAGCAGCCAACCCAGGGGCTCGGATGAAAAACTGTTTTTT
TRBV5-6	.	.	TRBJ2-3	CASSVMRGDTQYF	TGTGCCAGCAGCGTGATGCGGGGAGATACGCAGTATTTT
TRBV2	.	.	TRBJ2-7	CASSEEQLYEQYF	TGTGCCAGCAGTGAAGAACAACTCTACGAGCAGTACTTC
TRBV30	.	.	TRBJ1-2	CAWGTVYGYTF	TGTGCCTGGGGGACCGTCTATGGCTACACCTTC
TRBV28	.	few	TRBJ1-2	CASSAQGAGYTF	TGTGCCAGCAGTGCCCAGGGAGCTGGCTACACCTTC
TRBV7-3	.	.	TRBJ2-3	CASSEGRGRGTDTQYF	TGTGCCAGCAGTGAGGGGAGGGGGCGAGGGACAGATACGCAGTATTTT
TRBV5-5	.	.	TRBJ1-5	CASSLQGRNQPQHF	TGTGCCAGCAGCTTGCAGGGCCGCAATCAGCCCCAGCATTTT
TRBV5-4	.	.	TRBJ1-2	CASRLGGRGDSGYTF	TGTGCCAGCAGGCTGGGGGGCCGCGGAGATTCCGGCTACACCTTC
TRBV6-5	TRBD1	few	TRBJ1-5	CASSLGQGYNQPQHF	TGTGCCAGCAGCCTAGGACAGGGGTACAATCAGCCCCAGCATTTT
TRBV6-2/TRBV6-3	.	.	TRBJ1-1	CASSYSKNTEAFF	TGTGCCAGCAGTTACTCGAAAAACACTGAAGCTTTCTTT
TRBV6-5	.	few	TRBJ1-5	CASSSHIGQPQHF	TGTGCCAGCAGTTCCCATATCGGCCAGCCCCAGCATTTT
TRBV13	TRBD1	.	TRBJ2-3	CASSRMATGGGYTQYF	TGTGCCAGCAGCCGGATGGCGACAGGGGGAGGATATACGCAGTATTTT
TRBV3-1/TRBV3-2	.	few	TRBJ1-1	CASSQWGQDTEAFF	TGTGCCAGCAGCCAATGGGGCCAGGACACTGAAGCTTTCTTT
TRBV6-5	TRBD1	.	TRBJ1-1	CASTKAYRGGTEAFF	TGTGCCAGCACAAAGGCTTACAGGGGCGGCACTGAAGCTTTCTTT
TRBV5-1	TRBD1	.	TRBJ2-2	CASRGQYNTGELFF	TGCGCCAGCAGGGGACAGTATAACACCGGGGAGCTGTTTTTT
TRBV19	TRBD1	few	TRBJ2-1	CASSPSGTGGSYNEQFF	TGTGCCAGTAGTCCCTCCGGGACAGGGGGTTCCTACAATGAGCAGTTCTTC
TRBV20-1	TRBD2	.	TRBJ2-1	CSASEPGLAGDYNEQFF	TGCAGTGCCAGTGAGCCGGGACTAGCGGGAGACTACAATGAGCAGTTCTTC
TRBV10-2	.	.	TRBJ2-1	CASSEWGSATLYNEQFF	TGCGCCAGCAGTGAGTGGGGTAGCGCGACCTTGTACAATGAGCAGTTCTTC
TRBV19	TRBD1	few	TRBJ1-1	CASSMGQLNTEAFF	TGTGCCAGTAGTATGGGACAGCTTAACACTGAAGCTTTCTTT
TRBV11-1	.	.	TRBJ2-7	CASSLVQTYEQYF	TGTGCCAGCAGCTTAGTCCAGACCTACGAGCAGTACTTC
TRBV6-2/TRBV6-3	.	.	TRBJ2-3	CASSSSNKGTDTQYF	TGTGCCAGCAGTTCCTCCAATAAGGGAACAGATACGCAGTATTTT
TRBV13	.	.	TRBJ2-1	CASSTRLEVNEQFF	TGTGCCAGCAGTACGAGATTAGAGGTCAATGAGCAGTTCTTC
TRBV15	TRBD2	.	TRBJ2-3	CATSRGGGRSTDTQYF	TGTGCCACCAGCAGAGGGGGGGGGAGGTCCACAGATACGCAGTATTTT
TRBV5-1	TRBD2	.	TRBJ2-5	CASSLTGTSAYQETQYF	TGCGCCAGCAGCTTAACTGGGACTAGCGCGTACCAAGAGACCCAGTACTTC
TRBV5-1	.	.	TRBJ2-6	CASSSTGASGANVLTF	TGCGCCAGCAGCTCCACAGGAGCGTCTGGGGCCAACGTCCTGACTTTC
TRBV4-3	.	.	TRBJ1-2	CASSQGRGRYGYTF	TGCGCCAGCAGCCAAGGGCGGGGTCGATATGGCTACACCTTC
TRBV6-5	.	.	TRBJ2-1	CASFPSPGDYNEQFF	TGTGCCAGCTTCCCAAGCCCCGGGGACTACAATGAGCAGTTCTTC
TRBV7-9	.	.	TRBJ1-1	CASSLGTEAFF	TGTGCCAGCAGCTTAGGCACTGAAGCTTTCTTT
TRBV18	.	.	TRBJ1-4	CASSLPASGNEKLFF	TGTGCCAGCTCACTACCAGCCAGCGGTAATGAAAAACTGTTTTTT
TRBV4-3	TRBD1	.	TRBJ1-3	CASSQVQGNSGNTIYF	TGCGCCAGCAGCCAAGTACAGGGGAACTCTGGAAACACCATATATTTT